This TCR beta chain appears in the sequencing data of a study of CD8 T cells in Susac syndrome. Trimming shortened V by 2 bases and J by 7 bases, and 14 bases separated the two germline ends. This CDR3 comprises 14 residues. Germline V gene lookup returns CDR1 MNHEY and CDR2 SVGAGI. Random hexamers were used to reverse transcribe the RNA input (roughly 0.5 to 1 ug). An immunoSEQ multiplex PCR generated amplified TCR beta CDR3 products spanning 54 Vbeta and 13 Jbeta. MiXCR, run by TCRdb on the immunoSEQ multiplex PCR reads, gives a single entry per CDR3 protein. The data contain over 95,000 distinct CDR3 sequences, under 95% of them singletons.

The chain combines TRBV6-5 with TRBJ1-1; possibly TRBD1 for D (6 bases). Sequencing was carried out using CD8+ T cells from PBMCs. The TCR was taken from a human donor in good health. The CDR3 DNA reads as TGTGCCAGCAGTTACATTGGGGGGCGGAGTGAAGCTTTCTTT. It encodes CASSYIGGRSEAFF.